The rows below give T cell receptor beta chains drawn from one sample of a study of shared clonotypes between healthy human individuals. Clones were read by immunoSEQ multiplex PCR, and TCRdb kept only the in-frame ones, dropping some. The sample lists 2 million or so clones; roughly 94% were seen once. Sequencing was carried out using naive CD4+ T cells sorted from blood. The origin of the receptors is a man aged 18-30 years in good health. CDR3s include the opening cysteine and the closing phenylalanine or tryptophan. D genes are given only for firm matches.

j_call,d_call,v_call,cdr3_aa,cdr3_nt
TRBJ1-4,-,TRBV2,CASSELVNEKLFF,TGTGCCAGCAGTGAGTTGGTTAATGAAAAACTGTTTTTT
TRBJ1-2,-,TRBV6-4,CASSELAGKSGYTF,TGTGCCAGCAGTGAGTTGGCAGGGAAGAGTGGCTACACCTTC
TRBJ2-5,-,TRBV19,CASSTETQETQYF,TGTGCCAGTAGTACAGAAACCCAAGAGACCCAGTACTTC
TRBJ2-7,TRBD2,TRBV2,CASGRDYLEQYF,TGTGCCAGCGGCCGGGACTACCTAGAGCAGTACTTC
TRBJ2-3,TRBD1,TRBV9,CASSDTGGGTDTQYF,TGTGCCAGCAGTGATACAGGGGGTGGGACAGATACGCAGTATTTT
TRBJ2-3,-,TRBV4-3,CASSRRGGADTQYF,TGCGCCAGCAGCCGCAGGGGCGGCGCAGATACGCAGTATTTT
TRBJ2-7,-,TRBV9,CASTPRASASYEQYF,TGTGCCAGCACCCCCAGGGCTAGCGCCTCCTACGAGCAGTACTTC
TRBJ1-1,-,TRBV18,CASSLARTEAFF,TGTGCCAGCTCACTCGCCCGAACTGAAGCTTTCTTT
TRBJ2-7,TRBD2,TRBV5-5,CASSLAGVESYEQYF,TGTGCCAGCAGCTTAGCGGGAGTGGAATCCTACGAGCAGTACTTC
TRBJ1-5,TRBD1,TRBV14,CASSQGASPDRVELKNQPQHF,TGTGCCAGCAGCCAAGGTGCCTCTCCGGACAGGGTGGAACTGAAAAATCAGCCCCAGCATTTT
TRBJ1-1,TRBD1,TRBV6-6,CASTTQTGGTEAFF,TGTGCCAGCACTACACAGACAGGGGGCACTGAAGCTTTCTTT
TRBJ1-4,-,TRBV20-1,CSASGGEKLFF,TGCAGTGCTTCGGGGGGGGAAAAACTGTTTTTT
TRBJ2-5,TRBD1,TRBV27,CASSSSITGTGKTQYF,TGTGCCAGCAGTTCTTCAATTACCGGGACAGGGAAGACCCAGTACTTC